This T cell receptor (beta chain) stems from a study of OX40 agonist ivuxolimab in advanced cancers. Turning to the study itself: As their treatment, patients were administered ivuxolimab, an agonistic anti-OX40 (CD134) antibody. Study findings and constraints: Partial responders treated at 0.1-3.0 mg/kg exhibited clonal expansion among the lowest measured.

Sampling of blood occurred at baseline, cycle 4 day 1, and cycle 7 day 1. As concerns this clone: Its antigen is currently unknown.

This CDR3 is built from 11 residues. The V gene's germline CDR1 is SNHLY and CDR2 FYNNEI. Trimming shortened V by 6 bases and J by 3 bases, and 6 bases separated the two germline ends. TCRdb keeps only in-frame clones here, not all; method: immunoSEQ multiplex PCR. The sample yields under 85,000 clones, 70% to 90% seen once. Sequenced here: CD4+ or CD8+ T cells sorted from blood, sampled in a trial of the OX40 agonist ivuxolimab. The receptor was derived from an adult with an advanced solid tumor such as melanoma, head and neck, liver or kidney cancer. The J gene is TRBJ2-7, the V gene TRBV2; D not certain. The CDR3 DNA is TGTGCCAGCAGCTACAGCTACGAGCAGTACTTC. Protein product: CASSYSYEQYF.